Listed below are T cell receptor beta chains from one sample, sequenced in a study of blood T cell repertoires in COVID-19. Assay: immunoSEQ multiplex PCR; the TCRdb copy retains only in-frame clones and omits some. The table has about 80,000 clones, about 83% seen once. Sequencing was done on a sample of peripheral blood. Source of these receptors: a woman aged 80 or older with active or convalescent COVID-19. Each CDR3 is given without its conserved first and last residue. Each record gives: CDR3 protein, J gene, V gene.

AQTIAEKFYGYT	TRBJ1-2	TRBV10-3
ASSDDRYTSYNEQF	TRBJ2-1	TRBV2
ASRTTSGGYEQY	TRBJ2-7	TRBV6-5
ASSTTGANSNEQF	TRBJ2-1	TRBV5-4
ATSATGLEGIDTQY	TRBJ2-3	TRBV24-1
ASTTRNTEAF	TRBJ1-1	TRBV25-1
ASSLGPNEQF	TRBJ2-1	TRBV12-3/TRBV12-4
ASSRGTGGWDTQY	TRBJ2-3	TRBV7-9
SASGAQETQY	TRBJ2-5	TRBV29-1
ASSQGGTGLSYEQY	TRBJ2-7	TRBV4-3
ASSLTGAAGELF	TRBJ2-2	TRBV7-9
ASSVGSASGSETQY	TRBJ2-5	TRBV9
ASSRGTGGVQPQH	TRBJ1-5	TRBV6-5
ASSLRRQGAGGYT	TRBJ1-2	TRBV5-4
ASSPRDRDHEQY	TRBJ2-7	TRBV6-6
ASSPGQGTSPLH	TRBJ1-6	TRBV10-1
ASSLARLAPGSQY	TRBJ2-3	TRBV27
ASSLRGSNYEQY	TRBJ2-7	TRBV5-1
AGRGQGATNEKLF	TRBJ1-4	TRBV2
ASSLERGNEKLF	TRBJ1-4	TRBV5-1
ASSSMPGQGLGSGNTIY	TRBJ1-3	TRBV11-2
ASSQMAGTVPTSTDTQY	TRBJ2-3	TRBV4-1
ASSPYRGQFYNEQF	TRBJ2-1	TRBV6-2/TRBV6-3
ASSSQGISNQPQH	TRBJ1-5	TRBV28
ASSPPGLGGTQY	TRBJ2-3	TRBV9
ATSDRRDRDKNIQY	TRBJ2-4	TRBV24-1
ASSHLLAGHTDTQY	TRBJ2-3	TRBV14
ASRGTPSNGYGYT	TRBJ1-2	TRBV28
ASILYRGGNTEAF	TRBJ1-1	TRBV19
ASSLGTGLYEQY	TRBJ2-7	TRBV28
ASSPGGRGTGELF	TRBJ2-2	TRBV7-2
ASSRRVVANTGELF	TRBJ2-2	TRBV3-1/TRBV3-2
ASAQQTGTVNSPLH	TRBJ1-6	TRBV18
ASSLGFGLAGDEQY	TRBJ2-7	TRBV7-3
ASRPGKGGYT	TRBJ1-2	TRBV6-5
SARRTSGSGELF	TRBJ2-2	TRBV29-1
ASSLESEQY	TRBJ2-7	TRBV7-9
ASSVTGGLNTEAF	TRBJ1-1	TRBV19
ASSQEAGSVVSDTGELF	TRBJ2-2	TRBV4-3
SASSGEGTDTQY	TRBJ2-3	TRBV20-1
ASSIGQGPFDEQY	TRBJ2-7	TRBV11-3
ASSFGQVNTEAF	TRBJ1-1	TRBV5-5
ASSSRQGGDYGYT	TRBJ1-2	TRBV28
ASSYSRGADTEAF	TRBJ1-1	TRBV6-2/TRBV6-3
AITHTVNLNTEAF	TRBJ1-1	TRBV10-3
ASSYVASGGTQY	TRBJ2-3	TRBV6-5